This T cell receptor beta chain comes out of a study of blood T cell repertoires in COVID-19. In the study overall: Donors in the United States, Italy and Spain gave samples during acute or convalescent COVID-19. PBMCs, B-cell-depleted T cells, or T cells provided the cDNA or gDNA that made up the material.

In the authors' workflow: Estimation of nucleated cell counts was performed using reference gene primer amplification. Using immunoSEQ multiplex PCR, the repertoire was profiled, and TCRdb retains in-frame clones only, with some absent. V and J calls and clone size follow that table, whereas D and trimming were derived from the DNA. The sample has some 270,000 clones; around 88% are singletons. Seattle's enrolled individuals joined amid active infection and were then monitored longitudinally. Per the germline V gene, CDR1 is SGDLS and CDR2 is YYNGEE. CDR3 length: 16 amino acids. Trimming shortened V by 0 bases and J by 4 bases, and 16 bases separated the two germline ends.

Sequencing input: peripheral blood. The TCR was taken from an elderly woman with COVID-19, enrolled during active disease. V is TRBV9 and J is TRBJ1-1, with D possibly TRBD1 on 5 matching bases. The CDR3, as DNA: TGTGCCAGCAGCGTAGCTATGGCGGCTACAGGCACTGAAGCTTTCTTT. This translates into CASSVAMAATGTEAFF.